This T cell receptor beta chain was obtained from a study of T cells in Graves' hyperthyroidism and ophthalmopathy. The overall study: Peripheral blood specimens were obtained at initial diagnosis, prior to any treatment. General study points: The authors' 13 V-J model separated ophthalmopathy from stable hyperthyroidism.

Absence of ophthalmopathy progression within 18 months defined stable Graves' hyperthyroidism. The study enrolled patients aged 18 to 65 with newly diagnosed hyperthyroidism of under 2 months' duration. On this clonotype: The antigen is not known.

The investigators amplified TCR beta CDR3 regions from RNA transcripts. First-round RT-PCR with HTBI primers amplified the TCR CDR3 region. In TCRdb, the multiplex PCR reads were re-called with MiXCR into one record per CDR3 protein. Among some 560,000 distinct CDR3 sequences listed, around 14% were seen once. V dropped 6 bases and J dropped 6; count of bases not matched to a gene: 8. The CDR3 has 14 amino acids. The origin of this receptor is a woman in her 30s with Graves' hyperthyroidism. V and J are TRBV12-3 or TRBV12-4 and TRBJ2-7; 10 bases are shared with TRBD1. Source material: blood. This CDR3 is CASRGDRGFLEQYF. The CDR3 DNA follows: TGTGCCAGCAGGGGGGACAGGGGCTTCCTCGAGCAGTACTTC.